The next 27 T cell receptor beta chains were all read from a single sample in a study of blood T cells in healthy people across ages. The second PCR ran roughly 7 to 12 cycles with a sample-barcoded 5' primer and J-beta primers. TCRdb redid the calling of the 5' RACE reads with MiXCR, one entry per CDR3 protein. The sample shows over 500,000 distinct CDR3 sequences, roughly a quarter of them seen only once. These data are also associated with another study on T cells of mothers and their children.

Sequenced input: blood. These TCRs come from a boy between 2 and 10 years old in good health.

The rearrangement joins TRBV3-1 to TRBJ2-1; D is unresolved. The CDR3 consists of 14 residues. Germline loops: CDR1 LGHDT, CDR2 YNNKEL (reference sequence). The ends were cut back, 4 bases at V and 4 bases at J, with 11 bases in the middle. The CDR3 loop is CASSPRSRYNEQFF. CDR3 bases: TGTGCCAGCAGCCCAAGATCTCGTTACAATGAGCAGTTCTTC.

The chain is built from TRBV20-1 and TRBJ2-5, with TRBD2 matching over 10 bases. J gave up 2 bases and V 3 bases, and 3 bases lay outside the gene matches. The germline gives CDR1 DFQATT, CDR2 SNEGSKA (reference sequence). CDR3 length equals 14 residues. The CDR3 here is CSASLAGVQETQYF. The CDR3 DNA sequence: TGCAGTGCTAGTCTAGCGGGAGTGCAAGAGACCCAGTACTTC.

The chain links TRBV6-2 or TRBV6-3 to TRBJ2-5; unclear D gene. The end of the DNA fits TRBJ2-7 better, so the J call may be wrong. CDR3 length: 13 residues. Germline CDR1 MNHEY, CDR2 SVGEGT. The CDR3 is CASIDPPTYEQYF. Here the CDR3 DNA reads TGTGCCAGCATCGATCCCCCAACCTACGAGCAGTACTTC.

V usage is TRBV30 and J usage is TRBJ1-4, with 7 positions matching TRBD1. Germline CDR1 reads GTSNPN; CDR2 reads SVGIG (reference sequence). With V trimmed by 4 bases and J by 7 bases, 3 bases remained unmatched. The CDR3 is 12 residues long. The CDR3: CAWTEGAEKLFF. Written as DNA, the CDR3 is TGTGCCTGGACGGAGGGGGCTGAAAAACTGTTTTTT. Full variable domain (missing parts from reference TRBV30 and TRBJ1-4): SQTIHQWPATLVQPVGSPLSLECTVEGTSNPNLYWYRQAAGRGLQLLFYSVGIGQISSEVPQNLSASRPQDRQFILSSKKLLLSDSGFYLCAWTEGAEKLFFGSGTQLSVL.

There are a few counts of this clonotype. The rearrangement uses TRBV9 and TRBJ1-4; D may be TRBD1 (5 bases). This CDR3 is 16 amino acids long. Germline V gene lookup returns CDR1 SGDLS and CDR2 YYNGEE. The ends were cut back, 1 base at V and 3 bases at J, with 13 bases in the middle. CDR3 bases: TGTGCCAGCAGCGTATCCCCCGGACAAGCTAATGAAAAACTGTTTTTT. This sequence encodes CASSVSPGQANEKLFF. Full variable domain (outside the CDR3, taken from reference TRBV9 and TRBJ1-4): DSGVTQTPKHLITATGQRVTLRCSPRSGDLSVYWYQQSLDQGLQFLIQYYNGEERAKGNILERFSAQQFPDLHSELNLSSLELGDSALYFCASSVSPGQANEKLFFGSGTQLSVL.

The chain has TRBV7-9 and TRBJ1-4; the match to TRBD1 covers 9 bases. The germline V gene has CDR1 SEHNR and CDR2 FQNEAQ (reference sequence). The junction had 14 bases not matched to a gene; V was cut back by 6 bases and J by 0 bases. The length of the CDR3 is 19 residues. The CDR3 protein is CASSYPSGTGSSTNEKLFF. As DNA, the CDR3 is TGTGCCAGCAGTTATCCATCCGGGACAGGGTCCTCAACTAATGAAAAACTGTTTTTT. Full variable domain (missing parts from reference TRBV7-9 and TRBJ1-4): DTGVSQNPRHKITKRGQNVTFRCDPISEHNRLYWYRQTLGQGPEFLTYFQNEAQLEKSRLLSDRFSAERPKGSFSTLEIQRTEQGDSAMYLCASSYPSGTGSSTNEKLFFGSGTQLSVL.

This clonotype occurred a few times. At one end the junction does not follow the germline gene, possibly because of a read error. This chain's CDR3 is CSARARGLYNEQFF. For the CDR3, the DNA is TGCAGTGCTAGAGCCAGGGGCCTTTACAACGAGCAGTTCTTC. The chain recombines TRBV20-1 with TRBJ2-5, with D maybe TRBD1 (6 bases). The closer fit of TRBJ2-1 to the DNA end suggests the J call may be wrong. The length of the CDR3 is 14 residues. Germline CDR1 DFQATT, CDR2 SNEGSKA (reference sequence).

This clonotype was seen a few times. The chain carries TRBV11-2 and TRBJ2-2; 9 nucleotides agree with TRBD2. The CDR3 is 18 residues long. V gave up 5 bases and J gave up 2 bases; unmatched junction bases: 12. Germline CDR1 reads SGHAT; CDR2 reads FQNNGV. The CDR3 nucleotides read TGTGCCAGCAGCGAAAGAAGGCCTAGCGGGACTAACACCGGGGAGCTGTTTTTT. It specifies CASSERRPSGTNTGELFF. The variable domain in full, completed from reference TRBV11-2 and TRBJ2-2, reads EAGVAQSPRYKIIEKRQSVAFWCNPISGHATLYWYQQILGQGPKLLIQFQNNGVVDDSQLPKDRFSAERLKGVDSTLKIQPAKLEDSAVYLCASSERRPSGTNTGELFFGEGSRLTVL.

This clonotype was counted at least ten times. This chain connects TRBV14 to TRBJ2-5, with D maybe TRBD2 (5 bases). This CDR3 has 13 residues. Trimming pared 1 base from V and 4 bases from J, leaving 7 bases between. Germline V gives CDR1 SGHDN, CDR2 FVKESK. The CDR3, as DNA: TGTGCCAGCAGCCAAGGAGGGAGAGAGACCCAGTACTTC. Amino acid sequence: CASSQGGRETQYF.

This chain uses TRBV18 with TRBJ1-5, with a weak D call TRBD1 (5 bases). V shed 3 bases and J shed 6 bases, with 12 bases lying between them. This CDR3 has 14 residues. CDR1 is KGHSH and CDR2 is LQKENI in the germline V gene. The CDR3 protein is CASSPDGTTQPQHF. CDR3 DNA: TGTGCCAGCTCACCGGATGGGACCACTCAGCCCCAGCATTTT.

This rearrangement joins TRBV5-1 to TRBJ1-2, with D possibly TRBD1 on 5 matching bases. V was clipped by 4 bases and J by 8 bases, with 18 bases between them. In germline, CDR1 is SGHRS, CDR2 YFSETQ. This CDR3 is 14 amino acids long. The chain's CDR3 is CASSLEAGSGGYTF. CDR3 coding DNA: TGCGCCAGCAGCCTGGAGGCAGGGAGTGGAGGCTACACCTTC.

The chain couples TRBV4-1 to TRBJ2-5, with 11 bases lining up with TRBD1. The trim removed 1 base at V and 4 bases at J, leaving 5 bases unmatched. This CDR3 has 16 residues. Germline V gene sequence: CDR1 MGHRA, CDR2 YSYEKL. CDR3 coding DNA: TGCGCCAGCAGCCAAGGGACAGGGGGCGAAGGAGAGACCCAGTACTTC. Protein: CASSQGTGGEGETQYF.

The V gene is TRBV6-6, the J gene TRBJ1-2; D remains ambiguous. Germline V gene lookup returns CDR1 MNHNY and CDR2 SVGAGI (reference sequence). The CDR3 totals 14 residues. Trimming took off 5 bases at V and 8 bases at J, with 18 bases between the two ends. In DNA form, the CDR3 reads TGTGCCAGCAGTGCTCGCGGGGAAGAACGCGGCTACACCTTC. It encodes CASSARGEERGYTF.

In this sample, this clonotype turned up many times. The chain recombines TRBV12-3 or TRBV12-4 with TRBJ2-5; D may be TRBD2 (5 bases). This CDR3 region has 15 residues. Trimming took 2 bases from V and 0 from J, leaving 10 bases between them. The CDR3 DNA reads as TGTGCCAGCAGTTTATCCGGAGGAAACCAAGAGACCCAGTACTTC. Translating gives CASSLSGGNQETQYF.

This clonotype was seen ten or more times. V and J are TRBV5-1 and TRBJ2-6; D is unclear. Trimming took off 0 bases at V and 3 bases at J, with 7 bases between the two ends. This CDR3 comprises 15 residues. CDR1 is SGHRS and CDR2 is YFSETQ in the germline V gene. The CDR3 DNA reads as TGCGCCAGCAGCTTGGAGTCGAGTGGGGCCAACGTCCTGACTTTC. Amino acid sequence: CASSLESSGANVLTF.

The J gene is TRBJ2-1, the V gene TRBV27; 10 nucleotides match TRBD2. The junction had 0 bases not matched to a gene; V was cut back by 6 bases and J by 10 bases. The CDR3 runs to 11 residues. CDR1 is MNHEY and CDR2 is SMNVEV in the germline V gene (reference sequence). CDR3 nucleotides: TGTGCCAGCAGGGGACTAGCGGAGCAGTTCTTC. It specifies CASRGLAEQFF.

The chain recombines TRBV4-1 with TRBJ2-4; 10 nucleotides align to TRBD2. Germline V gives CDR1 MGHRA, CDR2 YSYEKL. This CDR3 has 18 residues. J gave up 0 bases and V 4 bases, and 9 bases lay outside the gene matches. As DNA, the CDR3 is TGCGCCAGCAGCCGAGGACTAGCGGAGCGGGGAGCCAAAAACATTCAGTACTTC. Translated, it gives CASSRGLAERGAKNIQYF.

In this sample, this clonotype turned up a few times. This chain connects TRBV2 to TRBJ2-5; TRBD2 agrees at 7 bases. Germline V gives CDR1 SNHLY, CDR2 FYNNEI. The CDR3 is made up of 15 amino acids. J lost 1 base, V lost 6 bases, and 8 bases had no gene match. CDR3 coding DNA: TGTGCCAGCAGGAAAGCGGGGTTCTCCCAAGAGACCCAGTACTTC. This encodes CASRKAGFSQETQYF.

The CDR3 bases are TGTGCCAGCAGCCACGACAGTCGAGAGCAGTACTTC. Translated, it gives CASSHDSREQYF. This chain links TRBV3-1 with TRBJ2-1; weak D call: TRBD1 (5 bases). The end of the DNA aligns better with TRBJ2-7, so the J call may be wrong. The CDR3 has 12 amino acids. The germline gives CDR1 LGHDT, CDR2 YNNKEL (reference sequence).

This clonotype has only a few counts. V gene TRBV6-1 combines with J gene TRBJ1-1, with a possible D match to TRBD1 (5 bases). Germline lookup yields CDR1 MNHNS and CDR2 SASEGT. The CDR3 sequence is 14 residues long. V was cut by 11 bases and J by 0 bases, with 16 bases left in between. The CDR3 sequence: CAGEGRTMNTEAFF. DNA of the CDR3: TGTGCCGGCGAGGGACGGACTATGAACACTGAAGCTTTCTTT.

The V and J genes are TRBV20-1 and TRBJ2-5; TRBD2 matches 10 bases. The closer fit of TRBJ2-7 to the DNA end suggests the J call may be wrong. This CDR3 region has 13 residues. Germline V lookup: CDR1 DFQATT, CDR2 SNEGSKA (reference sequence). Written as DNA, the CDR3 is TGCAGTGCTCATAGCGGGGGGTCCTACGAGCAGTACTTC. This codes for CSAHSGGSYEQYF.

This clonotype was counted many times. J is TRBJ2-5 and V is TRBV7-6; D uncertain. The V end was cut by 2 bases, the J end by 6 bases, with 10 bases between. The CDR3 has 13 residues. Germline-derived CDR1 and CDR2 are SGHVS and FNYEAQ. The CDR3 sequence is CASSLNRVKTQYF. The CDR3 DNA is TGTGCCAGCAGCTTAAATCGCGTGAAGACCCAGTACTTC.

The chain combines TRBV2 with TRBJ2-1; 8 nucleotides agree with TRBD1. Germline V gives CDR1 SNHLY, CDR2 FYNNEI. The CDR3 has 14 amino acids. Unmatched junction bases numbered 6, after V lost 5 bases and J lost 6 bases. The CDR3 is CASSIGQGVNEQFF. In nucleotides, the CDR3 is TGTGCCAGCAGTATCGGACAGGGAGTCAATGAGCAGTTCTTC.

This clonotype was observed a handful of times. This rearrangement joins TRBV7-6 to TRBJ1-6; TRBD1 agrees at 9 bases. V lost 5 bases and J lost 2; bases outside the gene matches: 1. CDR3 length equals 15 residues. Germline CDR1 reads SGHVS; CDR2 reads FNYEAQ. The CDR3 nucleotides are TGTGCCAGCAGCACAGGGGGCGCCTATAATTCACCCCTCCACTTT. Encoded protein: CASSTGGAYNSPLHF.

The gene calls are TRBV5-1 and TRBJ2-2, with 10 bases identical to TRBD1. With 4 bases clipped from V and 2 bases from J, the junction kept 8 bases outside the gene matches. This CDR3 is built from 17 residues. Germline assignment: CDR1 SGHRS and CDR2 YFSETQ. CDR3 sequence: CASSVTGTGDNTGELFF. CDR3 DNA sequence: TGCGCCAGCAGCGTAACCGGGACAGGGGACAACACCGGGGAGCTGTTTTTT. The full variable domain, with the rest looked up from reference TRBV5-1 and TRBJ2-2, is KAGVTQTPRYLIKTRGQQVTLSCSPISGHRSVSWYQQTPGQGLQFLFEYFSETQRNKGNFPGRFSGRQFSNSRSEMNVSTLELGDSALYLCASSVTGTGDNTGELFFGEGSRLTVL.

This clonotype turned up a few times. The chain is built from TRBV7-2 and TRBJ2-5; weak D call: TRBD1 (5 bases). V gave up 1 base and J gave up 0 bases, with 9 bases separating them. The CDR3 contains 15 residues. The germline V gene has CDR1 SGHTA and CDR2 FQGNSA. The CDR3 coding sequence is TGTGCCAGCAGCTTAGACTCAGGGAACCAAGAGACCCAGTACTTC. The encoded protein is CASSLDSGNQETQYF.

The rearrangement links TRBV2 to TRBJ1-6; D may be TRBD1 (5 bases). The germline gives CDR1 SNHLY, CDR2 FYNNEI. Trimming took off 8 bases at V and 7 bases at J, with 18 bases between the two ends. This CDR3 is built from 15 residues. This CDR3 reads CASGWTGQGNSPLHF. The CDR3 DNA reads as TGTGCCAGCGGATGGACCGGACAAGGGAATTCACCCCTCCACTTT.